Presented here are 2 T cell receptor beta chains from one specimen sequenced in a study of cytomegalovirus exposure and HLA in healthy donors. Assay used: immunoSEQ multiplex PCR; TCRdb lists only in-frame clones, some missing. The table lists 50,000 to 65,000 clones, approximately 89% of them singletons. Sequenced sample: PBMCs. Receptor source: a woman between 18 and 29 years old in good health and CMV-seronegative.

J is TRBJ2-1 and V is TRBV21-1; the D segment call TRBD2 is taken from the table without a DNA check. TRBV21-1 is annotated as a pseudogene. The CDR3 is made up of 16 amino acids. This chain's CDR3 is CASSKRMSGSNNEQFF. CDR3 in DNA: TGTGCCAGCAGCAAACGGATGAGCGGGAGCAACAATGAGCAGTTCTTC.

This chain connects TRBV29-1 to TRBJ1-4; D is uncertain. This CDR3 contains 13 residues. V dropped 5 bases and J dropped 8 bases, with 15 bases sitting between them. Germline lookup yields CDR1 SQVTM and CDR2 ANQGSEA. CDR3 nucleotides: TGCAGCGTTTCGGGAGAGGCTTGGGAAAAACTGTTTTTT. Encoded protein: CSVSGEAWEKLFF.